The T cell receptor (beta chain) under discussion was sequenced for a study of neoadjuvant anti-PD-1 for oral cavity cancer. On the study more broadly: Most patients had three to four biweekly doses of 3 mg/kg nivolumab before resection.

The V segment lost 0 bases and the J segment 3 bases; nucleotides outside the gene matches: 0. CDR3 length: 14 amino acids. Germline assignment: CDR1 SGHTA and CDR2 FQGNSA. Blood libraries mostly used 400 to 500 ng genomic DNA, six replicates each. The data were produced by immunoSEQ multiplex PCR, yet TCRdb's version contains in-frame clones alone and is incomplete. Of fewer than 40,000 clones detected, approximately 90% appear once; the ten largest clones hold 3.5%. This TCR derives from a person aged 35-79 years with oral cavity squamous cell carcinoma. This chain connects TRBV7-2 to TRBJ2-7, with 9 nucleotides matching TRBD2. The starting material was PBMCs, obtained before nivolumab (anti-PD-1) treatment. CDR3 in amino acids: CASSLAAGGYEQYF. The DNA of the CDR3 is TGTGCCAGCAGCTTAGCAGCGGGGGGCTACGAGCAGTACTTC.